The 15 T cell receptor beta chains presented below share a single source sample, sequenced in a study of T cell changes during pregnancy in multiple sclerosis. TCRdb's copy holds only in-frame clones and misses some; the assay was immunoSEQ multiplex PCR. The sample lists roughly 22,000 clones, roughly nine tenths occurring once. The sample in question was CD4+ T cells from peripheral blood mononuclear cells, obtained after pregnancy. These TCRs come from a female donor in good health, enrolled as a control in a pregnancy study.

This chain uses TRBV28 with TRBJ2-3; D may be TRBD2 (6 bases). CDR3 length equals 15 residues. Germline CDR1 reads MDHEN; CDR2 reads SYDVKM. The V and J ends lost 6 bases and 0 bases respectively, with 13 bases between them. CDR3 in DNA: TGTGCCAGCAGACGGGACTCCGCTAGCACAGATACGCAGTATTTT. Translation gives CASRRDSASTDTQYF.

V is TRBV30 and J is TRBJ2-5; TRBD1 matches at 8 bases. The CDR3 is 13 residues long. CDR1 is GTSNPN and CDR2 is SVGIG in the germline V gene (reference sequence). After removal of 2 bases from V and 5 bases from J, the junction contained 4 bases not matched to a gene. The CDR3 coding sequence is TGTGCCTGGAGTCCGCAGGGGGCGGAGACCCAGTACTTC. Residues: CAWSPQGAETQYF.

This chain uses TRBV18 with TRBJ1-5; weak D call: TRBD1 (5 bases). This CDR3 has 13 residues. The V and J ends lost 2 bases and 4 bases respectively, with 6 bases between them. Germline loops: CDR1 KGHSH, CDR2 LQKENI. The CDR3 nucleotides are TGTGCCAGCTCACCAGACAGAAATCAGCCCCAGCATTTT. Its protein product is CASSPDRNQPQHF.

The rearrangement joins TRBV30 to TRBJ2-1; 10 bases map to TRBD1. Germline V gene lookup returns CDR1 GTSNPN and CDR2 SVGIG (reference sequence). V shed 0 bases and J 9 bases; nucleotides not matched to a gene: 8. The CDR3 runs 15 residues. The CDR3 DNA sequence: TGTGCCTGGAGTGTACCGGGACAGGGGTCCGGTGAGCAGTTCTTC. It translates to CAWSVPGQGSGEQFF. The full variable domain, in which reference TRBV30 and TRBJ2-1 provide the parts outside the CDR3, is SQTIHQWPATLVQPVGSPLSLECTVEGTSNPNLYWYRQAAGRGLQLLFYSVGIGQISSEVPQNLSASRPQDRQFILSSKKLLLSDSGFYLCAWSVPGQGSGEQFFGPGTRLTVL.

The rearrangement links TRBV10-3 to TRBJ2-5, with TRBD1 matching 7 bases. The junction had 6 bases not matched to a gene; V was cut back by 4 bases and J by 4 bases. Germline CDR1 and CDR2: ENHRY and SYGVKD. The length of the CDR3 is 14 residues. The CDR3 spells CAISVLAGGETQYF. The CDR3 DNA is TGTGCCATCAGTGTATTGGCAGGGGGAGAGACCCAGTACTTC.

The chain couples TRBV9 to TRBJ2-2, with TRBD1 matching 8 bases. The V segment lost 0 bases and the J segment 7 bases; nucleotides outside the gene matches: 8. The length of the CDR3 is 16 residues. Germline CDR1 is SGDLS and CDR2 is YYNGEE. Here the CDR3 DNA reads TGTGCCAGCAGCGTAGGTGCACAGGGGGTGGTCGGGGAGCTGTTTTTT. Translation: CASSVGAQGVVGELFF.

The V and J genes are TRBV9 and TRBJ1-6, with D perhaps TRBD1 (6 bases). The length of the CDR3 is 15 residues. Germline V CDR1 and CDR2: SGDLS, YYNGEE. V was trimmed by 0 bases and J by 7 bases, leaving 11 bases between them. The CDR3 nucleotides are TGTGCCAGCAGCGTAGAACAGGGTGACAATTCACCCCTCCACTTT. Its translation is CASSVEQGDNSPLHF.

The genes are TRBV12-5 and TRBJ2-1; D is unclear. Trimming left V 0 bases short and J 7 bases short, with 4 bases between. Germline-derived CDR1 and CDR2 are LGHNT and FRNRAP. This CDR3 is 12 amino acids long. The CDR3 DNA sequence: TGTGCTAGTGGTTTGGTACAGAATGAGCAGTTCTTC. Its protein is CASGLVQNEQFF.

This clone was detected once. V and J are TRBV19 and TRBJ2-1, with 8 bases identical to TRBD2. The V gene end was trimmed by 4 bases and the J gene end by 1 base; junction bases not matched to a gene: 6. Germline V gene sequence: CDR1 LNHDA, CDR2 SQIVND (reference sequence). This CDR3 contains 16 residues. The CDR3 loop reads CASSTHSGGSYNEQFF. CDR3 DNA: TGTGCCAGTAGTACCCACAGCGGGGGATCCTACAATGAGCAGTTCTTC.

The J gene is TRBJ2-1, the V gene TRBV7-8, with D tentatively TRBD2 (6 bases). Trimming took 2 bases from V and 1 from J, leaving 15 bases between them. The CDR3 contains 17 residues. Germline lookup yields CDR1 SGHVS and CDR2 FQNEAQ. CDR3: CASSLQPPAGSYNEQFF. As DNA, the CDR3 is TGTGCCAGCAGCTTACAACCCCCCGCGGGGTCCTACAATGAGCAGTTCTTC.

The chain carries TRBV5-1 and TRBJ1-4, with D perhaps matching TRBD1 (6 bases). The germline CDR1 and CDR2 sequences are SGHRS and YFSETQ. The germline V and J ends were trimmed by 4 bases and 1 base, with 23 bases remaining between them. This CDR3 comprises 19 residues. The DNA of the CDR3 is TGCGCCAGCAGCCCCCTCGGGATTCAGGGGAGGGAAACTAATGAAAAACTGTTTTTT. It codes for CASSPLGIQGRETNEKLFF.

The chain links TRBV20-1 to TRBJ1-4; D is possibly TRBD1 (5 bases). Germline CDR1 DFQATT, CDR2 SNEGSKA (reference sequence). V shed 5 bases and J shed 9 bases, with 10 bases lying between them. The CDR3 is 11 amino acids. CDR3 sequence (DNA): TGCAGTGCTCTCCGACAGAAAAAACTGTTTTTT. Translated: CSALRQKKLFF.

The rearrangement uses TRBV28 and TRBJ2-7, with TRBD1 matching 8 bases. Germline V gene sequence: CDR1 MDHEN, CDR2 SYDVKM. The V segment lost 7 bases and the J segment 3 bases; nucleotides outside the gene matches: 11. The CDR3 is 15 residues long. Here the CDR3 DNA reads TGTGCCAGCACTAGACCGGGACAGGAATTCTACGAGCAGTACTTC. As protein: CASTRPGQEFYEQYF. Supplemented by reference TRBV28 and TRBJ2-7, the full variable domain reads DVKVTQSSRYLVKRTGEKVFLECVQDMDHENMFWYRQDPGLGLRLIYFSYDVKMKEKGDIPEGYSVSREKKERFSLILESASTNQTSMYLCASTRPGQEFYEQYFGPGTRLTVT.

The CDR3 DNA is TGTGCCAGCTCACCAGAGGGTAACTCTGGAAACACCATATATTTT. Protein sequence: CASSPEGNSGNTIYF. The chain combines TRBV18 with TRBJ1-3; D is unclear. CDR1 and CDR2 (germline): KGHSH, LQKENI. This CDR3 is 15 amino acids long. V lost 2 bases and J 0 bases, leaving 8 bases between the germline ends.

This clone was detected once. The rearrangement uses TRBV28 and TRBJ2-1; 13 bases line up with TRBD2. Unmatched junction bases numbered 17, after V lost 5 bases and J lost 7 bases. The length of the CDR3 is 19 residues. Germline CDR1 and CDR2: MDHEN and SYDVKM. The CDR3 spells CASSPTLGTSGTVLNEQFF. CDR3 nucleotide sequence: TGTGCCAGCAGTCCTACCCTAGGGACTAGCGGGACCGTCTTAAATGAGCAGTTCTTC.